This TCR beta chain came from a study of T cell responses to AZD1222 COVID-19 vaccine. Across the whole study: Doses given second, at about 4 or about 12 weeks, were pooled.

The CDR3 extends over 14 amino acids. Between the trimmed V and J ends, which lost 6 bases and 5 bases, there was a span of 13 bases. Germline V CDR1 and CDR2: LNHDA, SQIVND (reference sequence). This clone came up a few times. Antigen: not known. The study, taken as a whole, reports: Baseline seropositivity characterized only a handful of AZD1222 recipients.

Using immunoSEQ multiplex PCR, the repertoire was profiled, and TCRdb retains in-frame clones only, with some absent. The sample holds approximately 100,000 clones; around nine tenths are singletons and the top ten take approximately 3%. V gene TRBV19 combines with J gene TRBJ2-2; possibly TRBD2 for D (5 bases). Sequenced here: peripheral blood, sampled on day 0 of AZD1222 vaccination. The TCR originated in an adult in good health. CDR3 sequence: CASSISSGTGELFF. The CDR3 DNA reads TGTGCCAGTAGCATTTCCTCGGGGACCGGGGAGCTGTTTTTT.